The next 29 T cell receptor beta chains were all read from a single sample in a study of cytomegalovirus exposure and HLA in healthy donors. Sequencing used immunoSEQ multiplex PCR; TCRdb keeps in-frame clones, though not all of them. The sample has 200,000 to 250,000 clones, 87% seen once; the top ten hold 2% to 2.5%. Sequences were obtained from PBMCs. These receptors all stem from a woman between 18 and 29 years old in good health and CMV-seropositive.

CDR3 DNA sequence: TGTGCCTGGAAGCCAGGGTCCTACGAGCAGTACTTC. It is translated as CAWKPGSYEQYF. The chain joins TRBV30 to TRBJ2-7; a weak D match, TRBD1 (5 bases). V gave up 4 bases and J gave up 1 base, with 8 bases separating them. The germline CDR1 and CDR2 sequences are GTSNPN and SVGIG (reference sequence). This CDR3 has 12 residues. The entire variable domain, with the rest obtained from reference TRBV30 and TRBJ2-7, is as follows: SQTIHQWPATLVQPVGSPLSLECTVEGTSNPNLYWYRQAAGRGLQLLFYSVGIGQISSEVPQNLSASRPQDRQFILSSKKLLLSDSGFYLCAWKPGSYEQYFGPGTRLTVT.

This chain connects TRBV19 to TRBJ2-7; tentative D call: TRBD2 (6 bases). Between the trimmed V and J ends, which lost 5 bases and 4 bases, there was a span of 15 bases. The CDR3 contains 14 residues. Germline CDR1 is LNHDA and CDR2 is SQIVND (reference sequence). The CDR3 reads CASSGVAERYEQYF. The CDR3 DNA is TGTGCCAGTAGTGGGGTAGCGGAGAGGTACGAGCAGTACTTC.

CDR3 coding DNA: TGTGCCAGCAGTTCGGGACAGGGGACGTACTCTGGAAACACCATATATTTT. Its translation is CASSSGQGTYSGNTIYF. This rearrangement joins TRBV28 to TRBJ1-3, with TRBD1 matching over 10 bases. This CDR3 is built from 17 residues. The germline V gene encodes CDR1 MDHEN and CDR2 SYDVKM. V shed 4 bases, J shed 0 bases, and the junction held 6 bases outside the gene matches. Drawing the rest from reference TRBV28 and TRBJ1-3, the complete variable domain is DVKVTQSSRYLVKRTGEKVFLECVQDMDHENMFWYRQDPGLGLRLIYFSYDVKMKEKGDIPEGYSVSREKKERFSLILESASTNQTSMYLCASSSGQGTYSGNTIYFGEGSWLTVV.

The genes are TRBV2 and TRBJ2-1, with 11 bases identical to TRBD2. Germline assignment: CDR1 SNHLY and CDR2 FYNNEI. The CDR3 length is 15 residues. V lost 4 bases and J lost 5; bases outside the gene matches: 4. The CDR3 sequence: CASSGPSGRNNEQFF. CDR3 in DNA: TGTGCCAGCAGTGGCCCTAGCGGGAGGAACAATGAGCAGTTCTTC.

CDR3 DNA: TGTGCCAGCAGTTTAAGGGGAACGAATGAGCAGTTCTTC. Translating it yields CASSLRGTNEQFF. The J gene is TRBJ2-1, the V gene TRBV27, with a tentative D call TRBD1 (5 bases). The CDR3 is made up of 13 amino acids. Germline CDR1 MNHEY, CDR2 SMNVEV (reference sequence). Trimming stripped 2 bases from V and 7 bases from J, with 9 bases between.

The rearrangement links TRBV30 to TRBJ2-5; D is possibly TRBD2 (5 bases). The J call may be incorrect, as the DNA end agrees better with TRBJ2-7. Per the germline V gene, CDR1 is GTSNPN and CDR2 is SVGIG (reference sequence). The CDR3 is 12 residues long. The CDR3 region is CAWSGSLSEQYF. DNA for the CDR3: TGTGCCTGGTCGGGGTCCCTGAGCGAGCAGTACTTC.

The V and J genes are TRBV7-9 and TRBJ1-2; D perhaps matches TRBD1 (5 bases). Looked up from germline, CDR1 is SEHNR and CDR2 is FQNEAQ (reference sequence). V gave up 1 base and J gave up 8 bases, with 17 bases separating them. CDR3 length: 15 amino acids. CDR3 DNA sequence: TGTGCCAGCAGCTTAGGGCCAGGGCAGCAAGGGGGCTACACCTTC. As protein: CASSLGPGQQGGYTF.

This clone was counted between two and nine times. The chain combines TRBV18 with TRBJ1-2; D is perhaps TRBD1 (6 bases). The CDR3 has 14 amino acids. Looked up from germline, CDR1 is KGHSH and CDR2 is LQKENI. V was pared by 3 bases and J by 8 bases, with 16 bases between. CDR3: CASSPRQDVKGYTF. CDR3 sequence (DNA): TGTGCCAGCTCACCCCGACAGGACGTTAAGGGCTACACCTTC.

The genes are TRBV30 and TRBJ2-5, with TRBD1 matching over 10 bases. Germline V lookup: CDR1 GTSNPN, CDR2 SVGIG (reference sequence). V dropped 1 base and J dropped 6; count of bases not matched to a gene: 5. The CDR3 covers 14 residues. CDR3 DNA sequence: TGTGCCTGGAGTGGACAGGGGGCCATGCAGACCCAGTACTTC. Its protein is CAWSGQGAMQTQYF.

This rearrangement joins TRBV10-3 to TRBJ1-4; D might be TRBD1 (6 bases). Germline CDR1 ENHRY, CDR2 SYGVKD. Trimming cost V 3 bases and J 8 bases, with 10 bases left between them. The CDR3 is made up of 13 amino acids. Here the CDR3 reads CAISEWGGEKLFF. Here the CDR3 DNA reads TGTGCCATCAGTGAATGGGGGGGCGAAAAACTGTTTTTT.

DNA of the CDR3: TGTGCCAGTCTAGACAGGGGGCTTTACACCGGGGAGCTGTTTTTT. It translates to CASLDRGLYTGELFF. This chain connects TRBV19 to TRBJ2-2; 10 positions match TRBD1. The germline CDR1 and CDR2 sequences are LNHDA and SQIVND (reference sequence). J was trimmed by 3 bases and V by 8 bases; bases with no gene match: 6. This CDR3 is 15 amino acids long.

The V call is TRBV30, the J call TRBJ2-2, with TRBD1 as a possible D gene (5 bases). V gave up 2 bases and J gave up 6 bases, with 13 bases separating them. CDR3 length equals 14 residues. Looked up from germline, CDR1 is GTSNPN and CDR2 is SVGIG (reference sequence). CDR3 sequence reads: CAWSSGFESGELFF. In DNA, the CDR3 is TGTGCCTGGAGTTCAGGGTTCGAGTCCGGGGAGCTGTTTTTT.

This clone was observed a single time. The chain has TRBV19 and TRBJ2-7, with D possibly TRBD1 on 6 matching bases. This CDR3 comprises 14 residues. Germline V gene lookup returns CDR1 LNHDA and CDR2 SQIVND (reference sequence). The V and J ends lost 5 bases and 0 bases respectively, with 11 bases between them. CDR3 nucleotides: TGTGCCAGTAGTCTTACAGGGAGCTCCTACGAGCAGTACTTC. It codes for CASSLTGSSYEQYF.

The genes are TRBV28 and TRBJ1-1; D is unresolved. Germline values: CDR1 MDHEN, CDR2 SYDVKM. V was cut by 8 bases and J by 2 bases, with 9 bases left in between. This CDR3 comprises 12 residues. The CDR3 DNA sequence: TGTGCCAGCTCGGTCCTTAACACTGAAGCTTTCTTT. Its translation is CASSVLNTEAFF.

The gene calls are TRBV29-1 and TRBJ2-7; 9 bases map to TRBD1. Trimming took 3 bases from V and 4 from J; bases not matched to a gene: 10. The CDR3 consists of 15 residues. CDR1 is SQVTM and CDR2 is ANQGSEA in the germline V gene. CDR3 sequence: CSVDQTGGQGYEQYF. The CDR3 region has the DNA TGCAGCGTTGACCAGACAGGGGGGCAAGGGTACGAGCAGTACTTC.

This chain connects TRBV5-4 to TRBJ1-2; 11 positions agree with TRBD1. This CDR3 comprises 13 residues. Trimming at V came to 5 bases and at J to 5 bases, leaving 2 bases not matched to a gene. Germline V CDR1 and CDR2: SGHNT, YYREEE (reference sequence). For the CDR3, the DNA is TGTGCCAGCAGTTGGGACAGGGGGTATGGCTACACCTTC. Translation gives CASSWDRGYGYTF.

The chain employs TRBV13 and TRBJ2-7; a possible D gene is TRBD1 (6 bases). V dropped 0 bases and J dropped 4 bases, with 13 bases sitting between them. The CDR3 length is 15 residues. Germline CDR1 PRHDT, CDR2 FYEKMQ (reference sequence). The CDR3 nucleotides read TGTGCCAGCAGCTTAGGCCCCTGGACAGAATACGAGCAGTACTTC. This codes for CASSLGPWTEYEQYF.

Details on this clone: Mismatch with germline at one junction end may stem from a read error. The V gene is TRBV2, the J gene TRBJ1-4; 7 positions match TRBD1. The CDR3 spans 15 residues. Germline loops: CDR1 SNHLY, CDR2 FYNNEI. Here the CDR3 reads CASRTTGVRNGKLFF. The CDR3 nucleotides are TGTGCCAGCAGGACTACAGGGGTGAGAAATGGAAAACTGTTTTTT.

CDR3 in DNA: TGCGCCAGCAGTCCCACGGGACAGGTCAGGCACGAGCAGTACTTC. Translation gives CASSPTGQVRHEQYF. The chain is built from TRBV23-1 and TRBJ2-7; 8 bases map to TRBD1. TRBV23-1 is annotated as an ORF whose role is uncertain. With V trimmed by 4 bases and J by 5 bases, 10 bases remained unmatched. There are 15 residues in the CDR3.

The chain is built from TRBV10-1 and TRBJ2-3; 9 nucleotides match TRBD2. The CDR3 totals 14 residues. Germline CDR1 and CDR2: WNHNN and SYGVQD (reference sequence). The V gene end was trimmed by 4 bases and the J gene end by 4 bases; junction bases not matched to a gene: 3. Here the CDR3 reads CASSASGKSDTQYF. Written as DNA, the CDR3 is TGCGCCAGCAGTGCTAGCGGGAAGTCAGATACGCAGTATTTT.

The J gene is TRBJ1-2, the V gene TRBV7-3; tentative D call: TRBD1 (6 bases). Germline V gene sequence: CDR1 SGHTA, CDR2 FQGTGA. The CDR3 covers 14 residues. The V end lost 5 bases, the J end lost 1 base, and 11 bases lay between the germline ends. This CDR3 reads CASSADSNNYGYTF. DNA for the CDR3: TGTGCCAGCAGCGCGGACAGTAATAACTATGGCTACACCTTC. The variable domain in full, with the rest retrieved from reference TRBV7-3 and TRBJ1-2, is GAGVSQTPSNKVTEKGKYVELRCDPISGHTALYWYRQSLGQGPEFLIYFQGTGAADDSGLPNDRFFAVRPEGSVSTLKIQRTERGDSAVYLCASSADSNNYGYTFGSGTRLTVV.

The chain couples TRBV11-2 to TRBJ2-7, with 9 bases aligning to TRBD2. Germline CDR1 SGHAT, CDR2 FQNNGV. With V trimmed by 4 bases and J by 5 bases, 9 bases remained unmatched. The CDR3 is 15 residues long. The chain's CDR3 is CASSSSGGRGNEQYF. The CDR3 DNA reads TGTGCCAGCAGCTCCTCTGGCGGGAGGGGCAACGAGCAGTACTTC.

This clone was counted between two and nine times. The chain is built from TRBV5-1 and TRBJ1-1; D not certain. The length of the CDR3 is 15 residues. Germline-derived CDR1 and CDR2 are SGHRS and YFSETQ. V lost 4 bases and J lost 0, with 13 bases in between. CDR3 loop: CASSPRGDLNTEAFF. Written as DNA, the CDR3 is TGCGCCAGCAGCCCTCGGGGAGATCTGAACACTGAAGCTTTCTTT.

The gene calls are TRBV14 and TRBJ1-1; 9 positions agree with TRBD1. V shed 5 bases and J 5 bases; nucleotides not matched to a gene: 9. The germline V gene encodes CDR1 SGHDN and CDR2 FVKESK. This CDR3 has 15 residues. The CDR3 region is CASSSYRGRGTEAFF. As DNA, the CDR3 is TGTGCCAGCAGCTCGTACAGGGGGCGGGGGACTGAAGCTTTCTTT.

The chain carries TRBV6-1 and TRBJ2-2, with TRBD2 matching over 9 bases. J was trimmed by 6 bases and V by 4 bases; bases with no gene match: 9. This CDR3 is built from 16 residues. Germline V gene lookup returns CDR1 MNHNS and CDR2 SASEGT. The CDR3 DNA sequence: TGTGCCAGCAGTGGGGGCGGGGGGGAGTCGGCCGGGGAGCTGTTTTTT. Translation: CASSGGGGESAGELFF.

The rearrangement joins TRBV28 to TRBJ2-7; TRBD2 matches 9 bases. The CDR3 spans 14 residues. In germline, CDR1 is MDHEN, CDR2 SYDVKM. V gave up 3 bases and J gave up 5 bases; unmatched junction bases: 5. CDR3 in amino acids: CASSFSGSAHEQYF. The CDR3 DNA is TGTGCCAGCAGTTTTAGCGGGAGTGCCCACGAGCAGTACTTC.

With respect to this clone: The limits of the CDR3 on the DNA are not certain, so only TCRdb's listed CDR3 is given. The chain employs TRBV12-2 and TRBJ2-7; the table calls TRBD2, which could not be checked here. TRBV12-2 represents a pseudogene. Including both end residues, the CDR3 is 15 amino acids long. Here the CDR3 reads CASRFGGGSSYEQYF.

V is TRBV5-1 and J is TRBJ2-7; 8 bases align to TRBD1. The CDR3 is 14 residues long. Germline CDR1 SGHRS, CDR2 YFSETQ. The trim removed 4 bases at V and 5 bases at J, leaving 8 bases unmatched. The CDR3 loop reads CASSAWTGSHEQYF. DNA of the CDR3: TGCGCCAGCAGCGCCTGGACAGGGAGCCACGAGCAGTACTTC.

This chain links TRBV28 with TRBJ2-7; 12 nucleotides line up with TRBD1. The CDR3 totals 15 residues. Germline assignment: CDR1 MDHEN and CDR2 SYDVKM. J lost 6 bases, V lost 4 bases, and 7 bases had no gene match. CDR3 sequence: CASSSPGQGASEQYF. The CDR3 DNA reads as TGTGCCAGCAGTTCACCGGGACAGGGGGCTAGCGAGCAGTACTTC.